This TCR beta chain was retrieved from a study of blood T cells in healthy people across ages. V was pared by 4 bases and J by 2 bases, with 11 bases between. The CDR3 spans 14 residues. Germline CDR1 reads SGDLS; CDR2 reads YYNGEE. With a J-beta primer mix and a sample-barcoded 5' primer, a second PCR ran roughly 7 to 11 cycles. TCRdb processed the 5' RACE reads anew with MiXCR; each CDR3 protein has one entry. The sample gives more than 700,000 distinct CDR3 sequences, about 53% of which show up once; approximately 41% is in the top ten. This sequence was found in a man older than 75 in good health. This chain connects TRBV9 to TRBJ2-3, with D unresolved. The sequencing input was blood. CDR3 protein: CASSTDWVTDTQYF. The CDR3 DNA reads as TGTGCCAGCAGCACTGACTGGGTCACAGATACGCAGTATTTT.